The clone carrying this T cell receptor beta chain was observed at least ten times. The junction departs from the called germline gene at one end, perhaps through a read error. The sample belongs to a study of low-dose radiotherapy and immunotherapy resistance in tumors. Whole-study context: Every two weeks patients got nivolumab 240 mg flat dose, plus ipilimumab 1 mg/kg every six weeks, intravenously.

The germline gives CDR1 SSHAT, CDR2 FNYEAQ (reference sequence). The CDR3 totals 13 residues. cDNA synthesis used a TRAV/TRBV-specific primer set for both chains. The PCR that amplified TCRs ran for 20 to 25 cycles, relying on a constant-region primer and a V-primer adapter. Each CDR3 protein is one row after TCRdb ran MiXCR on the reads. This table holds more than 50,000 distinct CDR3 sequences, roughly 29% found once. Stated time point: before trial treatment. Donors, who were enrolled in a single-arm phase I dose-escalation trial, received nivolumab, ipilimumab, aspirin, low-dose cyclophosphamide and low-dose radiotherapy.

The specimen was PBMCs, collected before treatment. V is TRBV7-7 and J is TRBJ2-7; D perhaps matches TRBD2 (6 bases). The clonotype originates from a male donor with rectosigmoid adenocarcinoma. In nucleotides, the CDR3 is TGTGCTAGCAGCATCGAGGCCGGGGGCGAGCAGTACTTC. Translating gives CASSIEAGGEQYF. The whole variable domain, filled in from reference TRBV7-7 and TRBJ2-7, reads GAGVSQSPRYKVTKRGQDVTLRCDPISSHATLYWYQQALGQGPEFLTYFNYEAQPDKSGLPSDRFSAERPEGSISTLTIQRTEQRDSAMYRCASSIEAGGEQYFGPGTRLTVT.